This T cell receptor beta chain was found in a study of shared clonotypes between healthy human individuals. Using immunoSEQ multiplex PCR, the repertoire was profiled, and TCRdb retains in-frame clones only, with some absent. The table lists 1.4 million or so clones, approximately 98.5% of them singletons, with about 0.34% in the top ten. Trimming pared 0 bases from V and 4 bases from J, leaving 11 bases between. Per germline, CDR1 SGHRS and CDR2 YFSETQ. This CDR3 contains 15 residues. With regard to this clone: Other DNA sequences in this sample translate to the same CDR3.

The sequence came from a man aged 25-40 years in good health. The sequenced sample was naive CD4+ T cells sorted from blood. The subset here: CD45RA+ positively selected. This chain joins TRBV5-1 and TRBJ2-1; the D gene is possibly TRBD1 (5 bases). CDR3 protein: CASSLVTGPYNEQFF. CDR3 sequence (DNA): TGCGCCAGCAGCTTGGTCACAGGACCATACAATGAGCAGTTCTTC.